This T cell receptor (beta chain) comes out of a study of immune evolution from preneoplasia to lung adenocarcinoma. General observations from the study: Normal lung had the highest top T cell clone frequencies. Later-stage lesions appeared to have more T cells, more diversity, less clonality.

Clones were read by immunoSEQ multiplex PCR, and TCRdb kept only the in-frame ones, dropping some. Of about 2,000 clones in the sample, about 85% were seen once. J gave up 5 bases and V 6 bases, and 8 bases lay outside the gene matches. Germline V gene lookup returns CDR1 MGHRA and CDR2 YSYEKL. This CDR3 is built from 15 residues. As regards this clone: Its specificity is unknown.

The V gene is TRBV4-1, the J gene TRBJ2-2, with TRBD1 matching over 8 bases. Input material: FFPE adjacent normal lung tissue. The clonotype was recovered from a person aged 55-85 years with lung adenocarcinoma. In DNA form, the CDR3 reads TGCGCCAGCAGATATGGGACAGGCGGAACCGGGGAGCTGTTTTTT. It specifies CASRYGTGGTGELFF.